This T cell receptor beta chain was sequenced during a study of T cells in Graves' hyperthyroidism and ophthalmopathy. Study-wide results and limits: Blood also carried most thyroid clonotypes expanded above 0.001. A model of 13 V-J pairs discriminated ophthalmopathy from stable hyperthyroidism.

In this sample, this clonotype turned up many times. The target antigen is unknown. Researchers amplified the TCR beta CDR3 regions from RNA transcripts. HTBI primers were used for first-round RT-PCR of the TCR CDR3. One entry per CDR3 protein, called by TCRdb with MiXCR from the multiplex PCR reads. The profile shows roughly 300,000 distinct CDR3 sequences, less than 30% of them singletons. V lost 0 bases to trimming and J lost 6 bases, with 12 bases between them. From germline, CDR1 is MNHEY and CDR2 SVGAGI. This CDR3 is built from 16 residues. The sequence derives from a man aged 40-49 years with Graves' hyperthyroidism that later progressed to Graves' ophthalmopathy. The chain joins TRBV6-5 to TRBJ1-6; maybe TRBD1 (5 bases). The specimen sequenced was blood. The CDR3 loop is CASSYSRGRGNSPLHF. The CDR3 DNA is TGTGCCAGCAGTTACTCGAGGGGACGGGGTAATTCACCCCTCCACTTT.